The present T cell receptor (beta chain) was sequenced within a study of cytomegalovirus exposure and HLA in healthy donors. Looking at the study overall: A prior analysis found about 120 million unique TCR beta sequences from around 190 million T cells. General observations from the study: HLA alleles showed associations with 15,000 to 20,000 TCR beta sequences in a later analysis, at a 0.05 false discovery rate.

Points on this clone: Its antigen is still unknown.

There are 13 residues in the CDR3. V lost 0 bases, J lost 3 bases, and 5 bases lay in between. Germline CDR1 SGHTA, CDR2 FQGTGA. Primers: 60 Vbeta forward and 13 Jbeta reverse. The method was immunoSEQ multiplex PCR; TCRdb's version includes in-frame clones alone and lacks a portion of them. The sample's table shows around 51,000 clones. The J gene is TRBJ1-1, the V gene TRBV7-3, with no clear D. This TCR derives from a man aged 35 to 55 in good health and CMV-seropositive. The sample was PBMCs. The CDR3 here is CASSLTAHTEAFF. CDR3 nucleotide sequence: TGTGCCAGCAGCTTAACGGCCCACACTGAAGCTTTCTTT.